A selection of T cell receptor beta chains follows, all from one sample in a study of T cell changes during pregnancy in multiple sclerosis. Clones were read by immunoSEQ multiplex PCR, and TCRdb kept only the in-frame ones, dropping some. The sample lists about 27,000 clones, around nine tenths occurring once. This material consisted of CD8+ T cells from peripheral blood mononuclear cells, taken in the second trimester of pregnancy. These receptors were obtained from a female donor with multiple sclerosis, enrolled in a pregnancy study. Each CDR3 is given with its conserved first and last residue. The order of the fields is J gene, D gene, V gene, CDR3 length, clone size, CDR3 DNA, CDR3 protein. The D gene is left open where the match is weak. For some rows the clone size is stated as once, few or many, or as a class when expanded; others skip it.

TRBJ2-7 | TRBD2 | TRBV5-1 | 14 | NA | TGCGCCAGCAGAAGTCTAGCGGGCTCCTACGAGCAGTACTTC | CASRSLAGSYEQYF
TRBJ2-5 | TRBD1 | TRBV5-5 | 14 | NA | TGTGCCAGCAGCATCACCGGGACAGCAGAGACCCAGTACTTC | CASSITGTAETQYF
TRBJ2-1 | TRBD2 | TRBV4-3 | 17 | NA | TGCGCCAGCAGCTACTCTAGCGGGGGGGCTAGCTACAATGAGCAGTTCTTC | CASSYSSGGASYNEQFF
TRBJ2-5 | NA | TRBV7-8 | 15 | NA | TGTGCCAGCAGCTTAACACGGGGGTTGCAAGAGACCCAGTACTTC | CASSLTRGLQETQYF
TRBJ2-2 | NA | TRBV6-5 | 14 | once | TGTGCCAGCGCCGAGGGGGTATCATCCGGGGAGCTGTTTTTT | CASAEGVSSGELFF
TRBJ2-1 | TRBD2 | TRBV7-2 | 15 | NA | TGTGCCAGCAGCATTGACAGCGGGGACGCAGATGAGCAGTTCTTC | CASSIDSGDADEQFF
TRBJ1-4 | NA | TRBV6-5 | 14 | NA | TGTGCCAGCAGCTTTGACACTGCTAATGAAAAACTGTTTTTT | CASSFDTANEKLFF
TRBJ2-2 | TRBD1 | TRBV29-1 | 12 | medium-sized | TGCAGCGTTCTACAGGGGGCCGGGGAGCTGTTTTTT | CSVLQGAGELFF
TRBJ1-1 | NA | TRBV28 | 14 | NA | TGTGCCAGCAGTTTTGAACTCATGAACACTGAAGCTTTCTTT | CASSFELMNTEAFF
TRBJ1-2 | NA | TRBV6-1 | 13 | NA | TGTGCCAGCAGTGCTTCAGGGGACTATGGCTACACCTTC | CASSASGDYGYTF
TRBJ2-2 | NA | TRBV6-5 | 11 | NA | TGTGCCAGCTTGCGTGCCGGGGAGCTGTTTTTT | CASLRAGELFF
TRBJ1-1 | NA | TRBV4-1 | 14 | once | TGCGCCAGCAGCCCGACAGATATTAACACTGAAGCTTTCTTT | CASSPTDINTEAFF
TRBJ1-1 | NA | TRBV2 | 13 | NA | TGTGCCAGCCCTTTTAGCCTGGACACTGAAGCTTTCTTT | CASPFSLDTEAFF
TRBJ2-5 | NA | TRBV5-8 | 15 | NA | TGTGCCAGCAGCTTGGGCCCGGGGACTCCCTCGGCCCAGTACTTC | CASSLGPGTPSAQYF
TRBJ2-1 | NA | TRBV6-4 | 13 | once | TGTGCCAGCAGTGACTCGCCGGGAAATGAGCAGTTCTTC | CASSDSPGNEQFF
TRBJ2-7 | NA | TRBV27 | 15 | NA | TGTGCCAGCAGTTTATCGGTTGAGGGGAGGAACGAGCAGTACTTC | CASSLSVEGRNEQYF
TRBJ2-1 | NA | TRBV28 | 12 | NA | TGTGCCACCGCCCTGATCGGCAATGAGCAGTTCTTC | CATALIGNEQFF
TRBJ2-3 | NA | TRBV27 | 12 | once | TGTGCCAGCAGTTTCCTCACAGATACGCAGTATTTT | CASSFLTDTQYF
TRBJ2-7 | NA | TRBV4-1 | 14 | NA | TGCGCCAGCACGTGGGACATTGAGGCCTACGAGCAGTACTTC | CASTWDIEAYEQYF
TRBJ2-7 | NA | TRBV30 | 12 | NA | TGTGCCTGGCGGACAGACCTCTACGAGCAGTACTTC | CAWRTDLYEQYF
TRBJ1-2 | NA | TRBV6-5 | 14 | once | TGTGCCAGCAGTCCGACAGTGATTAACTATGGCTACACCTTC | CASSPTVINYGYTF
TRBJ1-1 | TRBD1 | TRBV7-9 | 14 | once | TGTGCCAGCAGCTTAGTTCAGGGGGGCACTGAAGCTTTCTTT | CASSLVQGGTEAFF
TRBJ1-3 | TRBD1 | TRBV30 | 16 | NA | TGTGCCTGGGAACAGGGGGTTGGGATCTCTGGAAACACCATATATTTT | CAWEQGVGISGNTIYF
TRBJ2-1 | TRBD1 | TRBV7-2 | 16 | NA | TGTGCCAGCAGCTCGTCCCCCGGACAGGGCGAGGTTGAGCAGTTCTTC | CASSSSPGQGEVEQFF
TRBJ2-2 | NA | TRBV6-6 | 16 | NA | TGTGCCAGCAGTTACCCCCATCGAGGGGGGGATGAGGAGCTGTTTTTT | CASSYPHRGGDEELFF
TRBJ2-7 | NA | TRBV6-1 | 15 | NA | TGTGCCAGCAGTGAAGTTGAGGACTTCCGCTACGAGCAGTACTTC | CASSEVEDFRYEQYF
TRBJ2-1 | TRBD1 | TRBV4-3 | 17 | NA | TGCGCCAGCAGCCAAGATGGCACCGAGACAGGGGACAATGAGCAGTTCTTC | CASSQDGTETGDNEQFF
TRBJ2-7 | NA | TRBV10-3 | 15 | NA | TGTGCCGCAGGGGCACAGGGTTCGGGCTCCTACGAGCAGTACTTC | CAAGAQGSGSYEQYF
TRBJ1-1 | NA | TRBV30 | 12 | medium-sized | TGTGCCTGGGGCCAGGGCGGCGCTGAAGCTTTCTTT | CAWGQGGAEAFF
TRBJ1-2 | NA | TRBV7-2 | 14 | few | TGTGCCAGCAGCTCAAGGACGGCGGGCTATGGCTACACCTTC | CASSSRTAGYGYTF
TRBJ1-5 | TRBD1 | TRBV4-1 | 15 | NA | TGCGCCAGCAGCCCCCGACAGGGCAGCAATCAGCCCCAGCATTTT | CASSPRQGSNQPQHF
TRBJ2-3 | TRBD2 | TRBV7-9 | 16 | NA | TGTGCCATCCTAATTTTCCAGCGGGGGGTCACAGATACGCAGTATTTT | CAILIFQRGVTDTQYF
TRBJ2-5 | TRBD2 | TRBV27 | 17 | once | TGTGCCAGCAGTTCTCTCCCGGGTAGCGGGGGGGTGCCAGCCCAGTACTTC | CASSSLPGSGGVPAQYF
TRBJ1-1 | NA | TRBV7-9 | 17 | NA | TGTGCCAGCAGCTTGGGAGAATCATTGGCCCCTGAAGCTGAAGCTTTCTTT | CASSLGESLAPEAEAFF
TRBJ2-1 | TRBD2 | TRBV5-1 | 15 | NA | TGCGCCAGCAGCTCAACTAGCGGGGGTTACGGTGAGCAGTTCTTC | CASSSTSGGYGEQFF
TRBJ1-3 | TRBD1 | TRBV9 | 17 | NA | TGTGCCAGCAGCGCCCGGACAGGAAAAAGTTCTGGAAACACCATATATTTT | CASSARTGKSSGNTIYF
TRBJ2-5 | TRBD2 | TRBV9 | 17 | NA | TGTGCCAGCAGCCACAACCGAAAAACTAGCGAAGAAGAGACCCAGTACTTC | CASSHNRKTSEEETQYF
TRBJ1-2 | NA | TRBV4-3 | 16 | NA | TGCGCCAGCAGCCCCCCAAGTTGGGGGCGGGTGGGTGGCTACACCTTC | CASSPPSWGRVGGYTF
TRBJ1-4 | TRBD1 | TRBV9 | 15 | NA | TGTGCCAGCAGCTATGGACAGGTCGACGGAGAAAAACTGTTTTTT | CASSYGQVDGEKLFF
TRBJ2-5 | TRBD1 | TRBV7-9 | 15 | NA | TGTGCCAGCAGCCCTGGGACAGGGGGAGGGAAGACCCAGTACTTC | CASSPGTGGGKTQYF
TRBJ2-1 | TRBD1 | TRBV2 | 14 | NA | TGTGCCAGCGGTAGGGGGCCGGGTAACAATGAGCAGTTCTTC | CASGRGPGNNEQFF
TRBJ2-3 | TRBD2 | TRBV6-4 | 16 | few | TGTGCCAGCAGTGACACTAGCGGGGGGGCGACAGATACGCAGTATTTT | CASSDTSGGATDTQYF
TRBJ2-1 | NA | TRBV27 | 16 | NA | TGTGCCAGCAGTCCCAGTGGCAGCGGGCTCTACAATGAGCAGTTCTTC | CASSPSGSGLYNEQFF
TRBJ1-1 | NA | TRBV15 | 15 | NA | TGTGCCACCAGCAGGGCAGGGTCTTTGAACACTGAAGCTTTCTTT | CATSRAGSLNTEAFF
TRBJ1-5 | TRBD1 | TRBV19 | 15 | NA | TGTGCCAGTAGTCGCGACAGGGAAGACAATCAGCCCCAGCATTTT | CASSRDREDNQPQHF
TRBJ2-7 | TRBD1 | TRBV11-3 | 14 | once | TGTGCCAGCAGCTTAGGGACAGGGGGCTACGAGCAGTACTTC | CASSLGTGGYEQYF
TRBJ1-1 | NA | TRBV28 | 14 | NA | TGTGCCAGTACAAAGGGGGGGGAGAAGACTGAAGCTTTCTTT | CASTKGGEKTEAFF